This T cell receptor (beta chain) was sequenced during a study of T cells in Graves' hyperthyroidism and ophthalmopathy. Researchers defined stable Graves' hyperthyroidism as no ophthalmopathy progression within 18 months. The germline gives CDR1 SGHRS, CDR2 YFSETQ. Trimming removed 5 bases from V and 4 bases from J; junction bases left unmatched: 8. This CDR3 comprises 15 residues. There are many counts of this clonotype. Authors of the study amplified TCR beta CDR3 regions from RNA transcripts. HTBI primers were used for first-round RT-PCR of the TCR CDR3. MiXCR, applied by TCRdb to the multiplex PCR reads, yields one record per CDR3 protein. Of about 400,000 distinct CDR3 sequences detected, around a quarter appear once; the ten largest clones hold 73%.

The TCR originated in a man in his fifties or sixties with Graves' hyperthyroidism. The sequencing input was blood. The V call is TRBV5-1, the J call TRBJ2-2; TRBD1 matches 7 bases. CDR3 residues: CASRRGTEATGELFF. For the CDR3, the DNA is TGCGCCAGCAGAAGGGGGACAGAAGCCACCGGGGAGCTGTTTTTT.